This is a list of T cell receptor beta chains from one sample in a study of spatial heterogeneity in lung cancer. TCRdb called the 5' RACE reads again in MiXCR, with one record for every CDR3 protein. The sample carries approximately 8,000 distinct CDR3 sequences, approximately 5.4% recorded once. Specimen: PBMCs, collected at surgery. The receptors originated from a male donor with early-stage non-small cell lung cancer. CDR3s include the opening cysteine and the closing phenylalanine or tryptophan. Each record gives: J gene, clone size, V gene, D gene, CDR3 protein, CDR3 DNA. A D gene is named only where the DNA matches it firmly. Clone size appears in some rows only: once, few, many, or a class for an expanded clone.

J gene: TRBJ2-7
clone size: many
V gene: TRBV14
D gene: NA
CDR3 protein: CASSQDVARFYEQYF
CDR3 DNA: TGTGCCAGCAGCCAAGACGTGGCCCGATTCTACGAGCAGTACTTC

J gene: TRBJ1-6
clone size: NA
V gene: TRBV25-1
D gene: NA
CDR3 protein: CASRGRGVRSPLHF
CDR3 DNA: TGTGCCAGCAGGGGGAGAGGGGTACGCTCACCCCTCCACTTT

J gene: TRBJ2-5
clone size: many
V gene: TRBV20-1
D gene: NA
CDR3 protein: CSADGDVKAPETQYF
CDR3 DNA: TGCAGTGCTGACGGGGATGTAAAGGCCCCAGAGACCCAGTACTTC

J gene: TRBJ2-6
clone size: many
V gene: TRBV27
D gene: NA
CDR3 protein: CASREFGSWGSGANVLTF
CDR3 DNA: TGTGCCAGCAGAGAATTTGGATCATGGGGCTCTGGGGCCAACGTCCTGACTTTC

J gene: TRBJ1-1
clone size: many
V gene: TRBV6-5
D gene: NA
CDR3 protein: CASTFPGSGPNTEAFF
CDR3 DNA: TGTGCCAGCACTTTCCCCGGGAGTGGGCCGAACACTGAAGCTTTCTTT

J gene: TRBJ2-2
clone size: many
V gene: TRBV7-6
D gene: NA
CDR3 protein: CASSTHRERAEYNTGELFF
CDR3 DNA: TGTGCCAGCAGTACCCATCGGGAGAGAGCGGAATACAACACCGGGGAGCTGTTTTTT

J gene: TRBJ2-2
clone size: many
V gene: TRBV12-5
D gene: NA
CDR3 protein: CASGLSGGWTGELFF
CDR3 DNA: TGTGCTAGTGGTCTTAGCGGAGGGTGGACCGGGGAGCTGTTTTTT

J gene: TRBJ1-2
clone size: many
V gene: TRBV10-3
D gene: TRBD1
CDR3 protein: CAISAGQGANYGYTF
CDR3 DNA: TGTGCCATCAGTGCCGGACAGGGAGCTAACTATGGCTACACCTTC

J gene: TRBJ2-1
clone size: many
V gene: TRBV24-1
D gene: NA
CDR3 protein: CATSDPGPRGDEQFF
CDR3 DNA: TGTGCCACCAGTGACCCGGGACCTCGTGGAGATGAGCAGTTCTTC

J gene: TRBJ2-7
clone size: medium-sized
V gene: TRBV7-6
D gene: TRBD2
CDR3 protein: CASSLVVAGVDEQYF
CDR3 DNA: TGTGCCAGCAGCTTAGTTGTAGCGGGAGTAGATGAGCAGTACTTC

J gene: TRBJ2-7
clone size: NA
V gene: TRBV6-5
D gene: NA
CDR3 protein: CASSYSQLALYEQYF
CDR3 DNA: TGTGCCAGCAGTTACTCTCAGTTGGCCCTCTACGAGCAGTACTTC

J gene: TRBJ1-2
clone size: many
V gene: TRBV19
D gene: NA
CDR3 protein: CASSIYRAANPWFDGYTF
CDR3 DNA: TGTGCCAGTAGTATTTACAGGGCTGCCAATCCCTGGTTCGATGGCTACACCTTC

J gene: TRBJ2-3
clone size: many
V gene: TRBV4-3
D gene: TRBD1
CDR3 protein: CASSQGTGYTDTQYF
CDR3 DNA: TGCGCCAGCAGCCAAGGGACAGGGTACACAGATACGCAGTATTTT

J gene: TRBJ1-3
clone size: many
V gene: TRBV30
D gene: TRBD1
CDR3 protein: CAWRDRTGANTIYF
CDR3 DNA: TGTGCCTGGAGGGACCGGACAGGGGCGAACACCATATATTTT

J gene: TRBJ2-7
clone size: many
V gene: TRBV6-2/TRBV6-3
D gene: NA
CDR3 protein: CASSYGGTLTYEQYF
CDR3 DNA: TGTGCCAGCAGTTACGGGGGAACCTTGACCTACGAGCAGTACTTC

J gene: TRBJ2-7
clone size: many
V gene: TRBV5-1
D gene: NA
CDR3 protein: CASSLDKGISYEQYF
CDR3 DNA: TGCGCCAGCAGCTTGGATAAAGGCATATCCTACGAGCAGTACTTC

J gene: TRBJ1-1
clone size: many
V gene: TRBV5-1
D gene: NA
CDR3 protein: CASSLGPDVLTEAFF
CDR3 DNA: TGCGCCAGCAGCTTGGGACCGGACGTCCTAACTGAAGCTTTCTTT

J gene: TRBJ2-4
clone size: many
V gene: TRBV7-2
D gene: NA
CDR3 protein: CASSVRGKNIQYF
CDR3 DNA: TGTGCCAGCAGCGTTCGGGGCAAAAACATTCAGTACTTC

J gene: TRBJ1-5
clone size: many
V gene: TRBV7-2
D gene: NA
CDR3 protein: CASSFGNQPQHF
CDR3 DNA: TGTGCCAGCAGCTTTGGTAATCAGCCCCAGCATTTT

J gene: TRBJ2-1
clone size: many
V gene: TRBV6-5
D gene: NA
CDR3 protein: CASTDVKLSSGEQFF
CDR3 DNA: TGTGCCAGCACCGATGTTAAGTTGTCTAGTGGGGAGCAGTTCTTC

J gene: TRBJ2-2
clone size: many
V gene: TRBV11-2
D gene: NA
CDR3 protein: CASRPAPRYTGELFF
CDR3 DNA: TGTGCCAGCAGGCCGGCCCCCCGGTACACCGGGGAGCTGTTTTTT

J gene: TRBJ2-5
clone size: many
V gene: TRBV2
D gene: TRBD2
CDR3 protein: CASSPETSGGLETQYF
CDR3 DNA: TGTGCCAGCAGTCCCGAGACTAGCGGGGGTTTGGAGACCCAGTACTTC

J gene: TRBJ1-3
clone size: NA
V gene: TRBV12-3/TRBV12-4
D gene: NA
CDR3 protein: CASSLRAGNTIYF
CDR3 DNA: TGTGCCAGCAGTTTAAGGGCTGGAAACACCATATATTTT

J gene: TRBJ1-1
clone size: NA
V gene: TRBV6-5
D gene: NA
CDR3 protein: CASSYSGYSTEAFF
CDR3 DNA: TGTGCCAGCAGTTACTCAGGGTACAGCACTGAAGCTTTCTTT

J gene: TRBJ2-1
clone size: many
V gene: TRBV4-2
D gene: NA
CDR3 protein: CASSLGRGKDEQFF
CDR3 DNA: TGTGCCAGCAGCCTTGGGAGAGGTAAGGATGAGCAGTTCTTC

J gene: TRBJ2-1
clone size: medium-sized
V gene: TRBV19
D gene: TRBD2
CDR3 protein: CASSTWTSGIYNEQFF
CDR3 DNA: TGTGCCAGTAGTACCTGGACTAGCGGGATCTACAATGAGCAGTTCTTC

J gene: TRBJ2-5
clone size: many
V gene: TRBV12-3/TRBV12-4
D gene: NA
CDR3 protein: CASSRERRETQYF
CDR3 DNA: TGTGCCAGCAGCCGCGAGCGGAGAGAGACCCAGTACTTC

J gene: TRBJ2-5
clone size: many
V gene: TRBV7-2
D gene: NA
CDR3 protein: CASSLGQTRGETQYF
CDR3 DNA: TGTGCCAGCAGCTTAGGGCAGACGAGGGGAGAGACCCAGTACTTC

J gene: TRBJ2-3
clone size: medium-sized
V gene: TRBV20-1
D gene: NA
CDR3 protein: CSADGGKTSTDTQYF
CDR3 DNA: TGCAGTGCCGATGGGGGGAAGACTAGCACAGATACGCAGTATTTT

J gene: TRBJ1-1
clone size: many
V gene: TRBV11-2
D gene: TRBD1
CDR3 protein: CATQGGEAEAFF
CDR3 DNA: TGTGCCACCCAGGGGGGGGAGGCTGAAGCTTTCTTT

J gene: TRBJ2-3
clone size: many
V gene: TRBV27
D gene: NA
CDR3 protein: CASSLAQTYGTDTQYF
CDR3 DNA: TGTGCCAGCAGTTTAGCACAGACTTATGGCACAGATACGCAGTATTTT

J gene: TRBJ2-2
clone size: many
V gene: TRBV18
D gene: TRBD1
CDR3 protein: CASSTQGIPNTGELFF
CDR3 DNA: TGTGCCAGCTCAACACAGGGGATCCCTAACACCGGGGAGCTGTTTTTT

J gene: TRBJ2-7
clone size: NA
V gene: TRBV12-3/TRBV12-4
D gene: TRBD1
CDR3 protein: CASSSGTVPEQYF
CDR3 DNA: TGTGCCAGCAGTTCCGGGACAGTCCCCGAGCAGTACTTC

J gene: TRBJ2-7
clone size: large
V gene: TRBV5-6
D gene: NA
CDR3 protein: CASSFRPGPSYEQYF
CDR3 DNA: TGTGCCAGCAGCTTCCGACCGGGACCTTCCTACGAGCAGTACTTC

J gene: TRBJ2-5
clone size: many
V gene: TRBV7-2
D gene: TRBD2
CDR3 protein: CASSLVGTSAQETQYF
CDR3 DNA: TGTGCCAGCAGCTTAGTCGGGACTAGCGCCCAAGAGACCCAGTACTTC